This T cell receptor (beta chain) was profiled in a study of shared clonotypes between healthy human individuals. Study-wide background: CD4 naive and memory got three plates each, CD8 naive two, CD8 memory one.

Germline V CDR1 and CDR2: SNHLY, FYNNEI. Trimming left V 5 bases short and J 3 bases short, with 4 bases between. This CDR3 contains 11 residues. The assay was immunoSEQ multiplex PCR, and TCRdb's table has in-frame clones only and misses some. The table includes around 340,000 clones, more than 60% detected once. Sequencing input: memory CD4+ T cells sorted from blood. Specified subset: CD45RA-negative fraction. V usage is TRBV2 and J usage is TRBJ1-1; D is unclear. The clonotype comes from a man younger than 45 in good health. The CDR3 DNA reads TGTGCCAGCAGTTTTGACACTGAAGCTTTCTTT. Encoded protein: CASSFDTEAFF. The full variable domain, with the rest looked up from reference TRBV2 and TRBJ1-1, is EPEVTQTPSHQVTQMGQEVILRCVPISNHLYFYWYRQILGQKVEFLVSFYNNEISEKSEIFDDQFSVERPDGSNFTLKIRSTKLEDSAMYFCASSFDTEAFFGQGTRLTVV.